Listed here are 29 T cell receptor beta chains from one sample, sequenced in a study. One entry per CDR3 protein, called by TCRdb with MiXCR from the 5' RACE reads. The table records 53,000 or so distinct CDR3 sequences, 24% of them present only once. The sample taken for sequencing was tumor-infiltrating naive CD4+ T cells sorted from the breast tumor. The subset: naive CD4+ T cells, CD4+CD45RA+CD25-. These receptors were taken from a female donor with breast cancer.

V and J are TRBV19 and TRBJ2-1, with TRBD2 matching 7 bases. The J segment lost 9 bases and the V segment lost 7 bases, leaving 12 bases of the junction unmatched. The CDR3 loop spans 14 amino acids. The V gene's germline CDR1 is LNHDA and CDR2 SQIVND (reference sequence). CDR3 DNA sequence: TGTGCCAGTACAGATCAAGGCGGGAGTTTTGAGCAGTTCTTC. It translates to CASTDQGGSFEQFF.

This clonotype was counted only a few times. The CDR3 DNA reads as TGCAGTGCTAGAACTCCCCCAGGAAACACCATATATTTT. This sequence encodes CSARTPPGNTIYF. The chain joins TRBV20-1 to TRBJ1-3, with D hard to call. V lost 2 bases, J lost 4 bases, and 9 bases lay in between. The CDR3 contains 13 residues. Germline values: CDR1 DFQATT, CDR2 SNEGSKA (reference sequence).

The J gene is TRBJ2-7, the V gene TRBV7-9; 7 nucleotides agree with TRBD1. Trimming at V came to 9 bases and at J to 4 bases, leaving 6 bases not matched to a gene. CDR1 and CDR2 (germline): SEHNR, FQNEAQ (reference sequence). The CDR3 runs 12 residues. The CDR3 here is CASGKGAYEQYF. CDR3 nucleotides: TGTGCCAGTGGCAAGGGGGCGTACGAGCAGTACTTC. The full variable domain, its missing parts supplied by reference TRBV7-9 and TRBJ2-7, is DTGVSQNPRHKITKRGQNVTFRCDPISEHNRLYWYRQTLGQGPEFLTYFQNEAQLEKSRLLSDRFSAERPKGSFSTLEIQRTEQGDSAMYLCASGKGAYEQYFGPGTRLTVT.

This clonotype was recorded a few times. The chain uses TRBV6-1 and TRBJ1-5, with D possibly being TRBD1 (6 bases). With 3 bases removed from V and 4 bases from J, the gap between germline ends came to 13 bases. The CDR3 length is 15 residues. CDR1 and CDR2 from the germline V gene are MNHNS and SASEGT. The DNA of the CDR3 is TGTGCCAGCAGTGATTTGTTGGGGACAAATCAGCCCCAGCATTTT. As protein: CASSDLLGTNQPQHF.

The chain joins TRBV20-1 to TRBJ2-7; 7 bases are shared with TRBD1. Germline trimming cut 6 bases from V and 7 bases from J; bases unmatched to any gene: 18. The V gene's germline CDR1 is DFQATT and CDR2 SNEGSKA (reference sequence). The CDR3 runs 15 residues. CDR3 region: CSALDTQGVRGEQYF. The CDR3 nucleotides are TGCAGTGCCCTCGATACGCAGGGGGTGCGTGGTGAGCAGTACTTC.

V and J are TRBV28 and TRBJ2-7; D possibly corresponds to TRBD2 (6 bases). Per germline, CDR1 MDHEN and CDR2 SYDVKM. The V end lost 5 bases, the J end lost 7 bases, and 15 bases lay between the germline ends. This CDR3 spans 13 amino acids. The chain's CDR3 is CASSRLEPLEQYF. The CDR3 DNA sequence: TGTGCCAGCAGTAGACTAGAACCCCTTGAGCAGTACTTC.

This clonotype appeared many times. The chain joins TRBV5-1 to TRBJ2-6, with TRBD1 matching over 7 bases. This CDR3 spans 16 amino acids. V shed 1 base and J 2 bases; nucleotides not matched to a gene: 3. Germline CDR1 reads SGHRS; CDR2 reads YFSETQ. The CDR3 DNA is TGCGCCAGCAGCTTGAGACAGGGAGCTGGGGCCAACGTCCTGACTTTC. This sequence encodes CASSLRQGAGANVLTF.

The chain couples TRBV7-9 to TRBJ2-7; D is uncertain. V was shortened by 5 bases and J by 4 bases, with 9 bases between the two germline ends. Germline-derived CDR1 and CDR2 are SEHNR and FQNEAQ (reference sequence). CDR3 length equals 12 residues. CDR3 DNA: TGTGCCAGCAGCATAAGCTTGTACGAGCAGTACTTC. Translating gives CASSISLYEQYF.

The rearrangement links TRBV6-5 to TRBJ1-5; no clear D gene. CDR3 size: 12 residues. The germline V gene has CDR1 MNHEY and CDR2 SVGAGI. V lost 11 bases to trimming and J lost 1 base, with 9 bases between them. The CDR3 DNA reads TGTGCCGTGGGGAAGAGCAATCAGCCCCAGCATTTT. Its protein is CAVGKSNQPQHF.

This clonotype was counted at least ten times. The chain employs TRBV5-1 and TRBJ1-2; 7 nucleotides line up with TRBD1. The length of the CDR3 is 14 residues. V shed 4 bases and J 1 base; nucleotides not matched to a gene: 4. Germline values: CDR1 SGHRS, CDR2 YFSETQ. Here the CDR3 DNA reads TGCGCCAGCAGCAGGGACAGCTTTAACTATGGCTACACCTTC. Protein product: CASSRDSFNYGYTF.

Of note for this clonotype: This sequence may be a read error, since a much larger clone differs from it by one base. The CDR3 carries no conserved terminal phenylalanine or tryptophan, so it likely arises from a read error. The chain has TRBV18 and TRBJ1-4, with a tentative D call TRBD1 (5 bases). This CDR3 has 12 residues. V was cut by 6 bases and J by 8 bases, with 10 bases left in between. The germline gives CDR1 KGHSH, CDR2 LQKENI. The DNA for the CDR3 is TGTGCCAGCTCCAGGGATTTCGAAAAACTGTTTCTT. Encoded protein: CASSRDFEKLFL.

V gene TRBV4-2 combines with J gene TRBJ1-1; unclear D gene. Germline CDR1 and CDR2: LGHNA and YNFKEQ. Trimming removed 0 bases at V and 4 bases at J, with 6 bases between. The CDR3 contains 13 residues. The CDR3 is CASSQDMGTEAFF. In DNA, the CDR3 is TGTGCCAGCAGCCAAGATATGGGCACTGAAGCTTTCTTT.

The sample holds a few counts of this clonotype. The chain employs TRBV7-9 and TRBJ2-7; D not certain. Germline V lookup: CDR1 SEHNR, CDR2 FQNEAQ (reference sequence). The CDR3 is made up of 15 amino acids. V was shortened by 1 base and J by 0 bases, with 10 bases between the two germline ends. For the CDR3, the DNA is TGTGCCAGCAGCTTAGGTACGGGCCGCTCCTACGAGCAGTACTTC. This sequence encodes CASSLGTGRSYEQYF. The full variable domain, rest sourced from reference TRBV7-9 and TRBJ2-7, is DTGVSQNPRHKITKRGQNVTFRCDPISEHNRLYWYRQTLGQGPEFLTYFQNEAQLEKSRLLSDRFSAERPKGSFSTLEIQRTEQGDSAMYLCASSLGTGRSYEQYFGPGTRLTVT.

This clonotype has just a few counts. The chain links TRBV11-2 to TRBJ2-5; 11 nucleotides align to TRBD1. Germline CDR1 and CDR2: SGHAT and FQNNGV. This CDR3 spans 16 amino acids. The J segment lost 2 bases and the V segment lost 3 bases, leaving 5 bases of the junction unmatched. CDR3 nucleotides: TGTGCCAGCAGCTTGAGGGACAGGGGGTTACAAGAGACCCAGTACTTC. Amino acids: CASSLRDRGLQETQYF.

This clonotype was seen only a few times. V gene TRBV7-9 combines with J gene TRBJ2-3; 8 positions match TRBD1. From germline, CDR1 is SEHNR and CDR2 FQNEAQ (reference sequence). CDR3 size: 13 residues. V shed 10 bases, J shed 5 bases, and the junction held 8 bases outside the gene matches. CDR3 sequence reads: CAINRGNEDTQYF. In nucleotides, the CDR3 is TGTGCCATCAACAGGGGGAATGAAGATACGCAGTATTTT.

This clonotype ranks as medium-sized. The genes are TRBV7-9 and TRBJ1-1, with 7 bases that match TRBD1. Germline V gives CDR1 SEHNR, CDR2 FQNEAQ (reference sequence). V was clipped by 3 bases and J by 0 bases; unmatched bases: 10. The CDR3 runs to 17 residues. The CDR3 here is CASSLPTGAVVNTEAFF. Here the CDR3 DNA reads TGTGCCAGCAGCTTGCCAACAGGGGCGGTAGTGAACACTGAAGCTTTCTTT.

The chain joins TRBV5-1 to TRBJ1-2, with D uncertain. The germline V and J ends were trimmed by 0 bases and 7 bases, with 13 bases remaining between them. The CDR3 is 14 residues long. The germline gives CDR1 SGHRS, CDR2 YFSETQ. The DNA for the CDR3 is TGCGCCAGCAGCTTGGTACATCCAGCCGGTGGCTACACCTTC. Its protein product is CASSLVHPAGGYTF.

By share of the sample, this clonotype is medium-sized (0.01 to 0.1%). The rearrangement links TRBV29-1 to TRBJ2-3, with no clear D. The CDR3 runs to 14 residues. The V end was cut by 4 bases, the J end by 2 bases, with 13 bases between. The germline V gene encodes CDR1 SQVTM and CDR2 ANQGSEA. The CDR3 DNA is TGCAGCGTTGCCTGGTCCCTTAACACAGATACGCAGTATTTT. Residues: CSVAWSLNTDTQYF.

This clonotype was detected a few times. The rearrangement links TRBV7-8 to TRBJ2-3; a possible D gene is TRBD1 (5 bases). The germline V and J ends were trimmed by 5 bases and 4 bases, with 10 bases remaining between them. CDR3 length: 13 amino acids. Per germline, CDR1 SGHVS and CDR2 FQNEAQ. The CDR3 loop reads CASSPRVADTQYF. The CDR3 region has the DNA TGTGCCAGCAGCCCCAGGGTGGCAGATACGCAGTATTTT.

This clonotype was picked up one time. Given a much more abundant clone one base away, this may be a read error. The chain combines TRBV5-1 with TRBJ2-1, with 11 bases fitting TRBD2. CDR1 is SGHRS, CDR2 YFSETQ, per germline. This CDR3 comprises 15 residues. V lost 5 bases to trimming and J lost 8 bases; unmatched junction nucleotides: 9. CDR3 region: CASRSLAGGNHEQFF. CDR3 DNA: TGCGCCAGCAGGTCATTAGCGGGAGGGAACCATGAGCAGTTCTTC.

The V and J genes are TRBV7-2 and TRBJ1-1; D perhaps matches TRBD1 (6 bases). The CDR3 has 11 residues. The V end was cut by 5 bases, the J end by 11 bases, with 12 bases between. Germline V lookup: CDR1 SGHTA, CDR2 FQGNSA. The CDR3 sequence: CASSRVQGAFF. CDR3 bases: TGTGCCAGCAGCAGAGTCCAGGGGGCTTTCTTT.

CDR3 sequence (DNA): TGTGCCAGCAGCCGGGGGCGGGCGGAGACCCAGTACTTC. Residues: CASSRGRAETQYF. The J gene is TRBJ2-5, the V gene TRBV7-2, with D tentatively TRBD1 or TRBD2 (6 bases each). Trimming removed 5 bases from V and 5 bases from J, with 12 bases in between. The germline CDR1 and CDR2 sequences are SGHTA and FQGNSA. The CDR3 loop spans 13 amino acids.

This clonotype has more than one count but fewer than ten. The chain has TRBV6-1 and TRBJ2-5; D might be TRBD1 (6 bases). The CDR3 extends over 15 amino acids. From germline, CDR1 is MNHNS and CDR2 SASEGT. V was clipped by 4 bases and J by 7 bases, with 19 bases between them. The CDR3, as DNA: TGTGCCAGCAGTGGGAGGACAGCAAACAGAGGGACCCAGTACTTC. It encodes CASSGRTANRGTQYF.

This clonotype was counted a few times. The chain joins TRBV5-1 to TRBJ2-7, with D tentatively TRBD1 or TRBD2 (5 bases each). The CDR3 loop spans 14 amino acids. Germline CDR1 SGHRS, CDR2 YFSETQ. V was clipped by 2 bases and J by 1 base, with 10 bases between them. CDR3 DNA: TGCGCCAGCAGCTTTGGGACCGTTTCCTACGAGCAGTACTTC. This encodes CASSFGTVSYEQYF.

V gene TRBV28 combines with J gene TRBJ1-2; 9 nucleotides match TRBD1. The CDR3 totals 13 residues. V gave up 6 bases and J gave up 7 bases; unmatched junction bases: 6. Germline V gene data show CDR1 as MDHEN and CDR2 as SYDVKM. The CDR3 nucleotides read TGTGCCAGCAGGTGGACAGGGGTAGTTGGCTACACCTTC. Translation: CASRWTGVVGYTF.

The rearrangement links TRBV5-1 to TRBJ1-1; D remains unclear. The CDR3 contains 13 residues. Germline CDR1 is SGHRS and CDR2 is YFSETQ. The V gene lost 6 bases and the J gene lost 5 bases, with 14 bases spanning the gap. CDR3 sequence (DNA): TGCGCCAGCAACAATCACAGTCGGACTGAAGCTTTCTTT. Encoded protein: CASNNHSRTEAFF. The whole variable domain, remainder taken from reference TRBV5-1 and TRBJ1-1, is KAGVTQTPRYLIKTRGQQVTLSCSPISGHRSVSWYQQTPGQGLQFLFEYFSETQRNKGNFPGRFSGRQFSNSRSEMNVSTLELGDSALYLCASNNHSRTEAFFGQGTRLTVV.

A remark on this clonotype: At one boundary the junction diverges from the germline segment, which might be a read error. This rearrangement joins TRBV9 to TRBJ2-3; no clear D gene. Germline V gene sequence: CDR1 SGDLS, CDR2 YYNGEE. CDR3 length: 12 amino acids. CDR3 bases: TGTGCCGGCAGTACCCCCTCAGATACGCAGTATTTT. Translating gives CAGSTPSDTQYF.

This clonotype turned up a few times. The CDR3 loop reads CSAWGGAKNIQYF. CDR3 coding DNA: TGCAGTGCTTGGGGGGGGGCCAAAAACATTCAGTACTTC. This chain links TRBV20-1 with TRBJ2-4; TRBD2 matches 7 bases. V was pared by 5 bases and J by 1 base, with 2 bases of the junction left unmatched. The V gene's germline CDR1 is DFQATT and CDR2 SNEGSKA (reference sequence). CDR3 length: 13 residues.

The chain is built from TRBV5-1 and TRBJ1-1, with a tentative D call TRBD1 (6 bases). Trimming took 4 bases from V and 1 from J, leaving 11 bases between them. CDR1 is SGHRS and CDR2 is YFSETQ in the germline V gene. The CDR3 totals 14 residues. CDR3 in DNA: TGCGCCAGCAGCCGAGGGGGGAAGAACACTGAAGCTTTCTTT. This gives the protein CASSRGGKNTEAFF.